These 16 T cell receptor beta chains were all obtained from the same sample, sequenced in a study of T cell repertoires in cytomegalovirus infection. These receptors are not linked to any known antigen. Using its own MiXCR run on the reads, TCRdb lists one record per CDR3 protein. The repertoire holds a few hundred thousand distinct CDR3 sequences, with almost 40% as singletons. The sample consisted of cultured PBMCs, taken from culture after CMV antigen stimulation. The receptors shown here come from a human donor in good health (CMV status not recorded). Some clones in this sample may be carry-over from other donors' samples.

Comment on this clonotype: The conserved phenylalanine or tryptophan is not found at the CDR3 terminus, so this likely reflects a read error. This chain joins TRBV10-3 and TRBJ2-1, with TRBD2 identical over 9 bases. There are 13 residues in the CDR3. CDR1 is ENHRY and CDR2 is SYGVKD in the germline V gene. V was clipped by 4 bases and J by 9 bases; unmatched bases: 4. CDR3 amino acids: CAISGQREAEQFV. The DNA for the CDR3 is TGTGCCATCAGTGGTCAGCGGGAGGCTGAGCAGTTCGTC.

V usage is TRBV6-5 and J usage is TRBJ1-6, with D possibly matching TRBD1 (6 bases). V shed 4 bases and J shed 10 bases, with 14 bases lying between them. The CDR3 covers 14 residues. Germline V gene sequence: CDR1 MNHEY, CDR2 SVGAGI. The CDR3 DNA is TGTGCCAGCAGTTTAGGGACATATCGATCACCCCTCCACTTT. Translated, it gives CASSLGTYRSPLHF.

This clonotype appeared many times. The chain combines TRBV7-8 with TRBJ2-7, with 9 nucleotides matching TRBD2. Germline CDR1 reads SGHVS; CDR2 reads FQNEAQ. Trimming took 0 bases from V and 1 from J; bases not matched to a gene: 7. This CDR3 comprises 17 residues. DNA for the CDR3: TGTGCCAGCAGCTTAGCCCCACGGACTAGCGCATCCTACGAGCAGTACTTC. Translated: CASSLAPRTSASYEQYF.

The chain links TRBV5-1 to TRBJ2-5, with D perhaps assigned TRBD1 or TRBD2 (5 bases each). Trimming removed 0 bases at V and 3 bases at J, with 12 bases between. This CDR3 spans 15 amino acids. Germline lookup yields CDR1 SGHRS and CDR2 YFSETQ. The CDR3 region has the DNA TGCGCCAGCAGCTTGGCCGGGACGGAAAAAGAGACCCAGTACTTC. Its translation is CASSLAGTEKETQYF.

The rearrangement joins TRBV7-9 to TRBJ2-1; 9 bases agree with TRBD2. Germline assignment: CDR1 SEHNR and CDR2 FQNEAQ (reference sequence). V was clipped by 5 bases and J by 5 bases; unmatched bases: 10. This CDR3 contains 16 residues. This CDR3 is CASSAEWASGNNEQFF. CDR3 sequence (DNA): TGTGCCAGCAGCGCGGAGTGGGCTAGCGGGAACAATGAGCAGTTCTTC.

The V gene is TRBV30, the J gene TRBJ1-5, with a weak D call TRBD1 (6 bases). V dropped 1 base and J dropped 4 bases, with 17 bases sitting between them. The CDR3 has 16 residues. The germline CDR1 and CDR2 sequences are GTSNPN and SVGIG (reference sequence). The CDR3 loop reads CAWSAPRTARNQPQHF. DNA for the CDR3: TGTGCCTGGAGTGCCCCACGGACAGCGAGAAATCAGCCCCAGCATTTT.

The chain employs TRBV7-9 and TRBJ2-6, with D possibly TRBD1 on 6 matching bases. The germline gives CDR1 SEHNR, CDR2 FQNEAQ (reference sequence). The CDR3 has 16 amino acids. The V and J ends lost 6 bases and 0 bases respectively, with 12 bases between them. The CDR3 DNA follows: TGTGCCAGCAGGGGGATGGGGGCCTCTGGGGCCAACGTCCTGACTTTC. It encodes CASRGMGASGANVLTF.

Comment on this clonotype: At one boundary the junction diverges from the germline segment, which might be a read error. CDR3 DNA sequence: TGTGCCAGCAGCTTCCTCCAAGGGACCCAGTACTTC. Protein product: CASSFLQGTQYF. The V and J genes are TRBV7-9 and TRBJ2-5, with D unresolved. Germline CDR1 and CDR2: SEHNR and FQNEAQ (reference sequence). This CDR3 contains 12 residues.

The J gene is TRBJ2-1, the V gene TRBV6-2 or TRBV6-3; 8 bases align to TRBD1. In germline, CDR1 is MNHEY, CDR2 SVGEGT. The ends lost 5 bases at V and 10 bases at J; junction bases unmatched: 7. This CDR3 is 13 amino acids long. CDR3 amino acids: CASSQQQGGEQFF. CDR3 nucleotide sequence: TGTGCCAGCAGTCAGCAACAGGGGGGCGAGCAGTTCTTC.

The CDR3 spells CASSLGTGMVDEQYF. The CDR3 region has the DNA TGCGCCAGCAGCTTGGGTACAGGGATGGTCGACGAGCAGTACTTC. This sequence joins TRBV5-1 and TRBJ2-7; tentative D call: TRBD1 (6 bases). V lost 0 bases and J 5 bases, leaving 15 bases between the germline ends. The CDR3 totals 15 residues. Germline V gene sequence: CDR1 SGHRS, CDR2 YFSETQ.

This clonotype has more than one count but fewer than ten. CDR3 DNA sequence: TGTGCCAGCAGCTTAGGGGGGTGGGGGGGGAACTACAATGAGCAGTTCTTC. Translated: CASSLGGWGGNYNEQFF. The chain has TRBV7-9 and TRBJ2-1, with 7 bases identical to TRBD2. V dropped 1 base and J dropped 3; count of bases not matched to a gene: 9. The CDR3 consists of 17 residues. Germline V gene data show CDR1 as SEHNR and CDR2 as FQNEAQ (reference sequence). Based on the CDR3 plus reference TRBV7-9 and TRBJ2-1, the full variable domain is DTGVSQNPRHKITKRGQNVTFRCDPISEHNRLYWYRQTLGQGPEFLTYFQNEAQLEKSRLLSDRFSAERPKGSFSTLEIQRTEQGDSAMYLCASSLGGWGGNYNEQFFGPGTRLTVL.

J is TRBJ2-7 and V is TRBV4-3, with 8 bases fitting TRBD1. Germline CDR1 and CDR2: LGHNA and YSLEER. The CDR3 is made up of 19 amino acids. Germline trimming cut 1 base from V and 5 bases from J; bases unmatched to any gene: 19. The CDR3 protein is CASSQAASRRRQGFHEQYF. The CDR3 nucleotides read TGCGCCAGCAGCCAAGCAGCCAGCCGGAGGCGACAGGGGTTTCACGAGCAGTACTTC.

This clonotype was detected a few times. This chain joins TRBV6-6 and TRBJ2-1, with 9 nucleotides matching TRBD2. CDR1 MNHNY and CDR2 SVGAGI come from the germline V gene (reference sequence). This CDR3 is built from 17 residues. J lost 1 base, V lost 4 bases, and 8 bases had no gene match. The CDR3 DNA sequence: TGTGCCAGCAGTTCCCTCCTAGCGGGGAAGTCCTACAATGAGCAGTTCTTC. This codes for CASSSLLAGKSYNEQFF.

The CDR3 is CASSPPQGGRTGELFF. Here the CDR3 DNA reads TGTGCCAGCAGTCCCCCTCAAGGGGGCCGGACCGGGGAGCTGTTTTTT. V is TRBV5-4 and J is TRBJ2-2; 7 nucleotides align to TRBD1. With 5 bases clipped from V and 5 bases from J, the junction kept 12 bases outside the gene matches. This CDR3 comprises 16 residues. Germline V gene lookup returns CDR1 SGHNT and CDR2 YYREEE (reference sequence).

This rearrangement joins TRBV7-2 to TRBJ2-7; 7 positions agree with TRBD1. V lost 3 bases and J lost 3; bases outside the gene matches: 5. Per the germline V gene, CDR1 is SGHTA and CDR2 is FQGNSA. The CDR3 is 14 amino acids. CDR3 loop: CASSFPGQDYEQYF. DNA for the CDR3: TGTGCCAGCAGCTTCCCCGGACAGGACTACGAGCAGTACTTC.

This clonotype was picked up one time. The chain joins TRBV7-2 to TRBJ2-7; D is possibly TRBD2 (7 bases). V was shortened by 3 bases and J by 6 bases, with 18 bases between the two germline ends. The CDR3 covers 15 residues. Looked up from germline, CDR1 is SGHTA and CDR2 is FQGNSA. CDR3 loop: CASSFLGAGAVEQYF. Written as DNA, the CDR3 is TGTGCCAGCAGCTTCCTCGGGGCGGGGGCGGTCGAGCAGTACTTC.